Shown below are 27 T cell receptor beta chains from a single sample sequenced in a study of cytomegalovirus exposure and HLA in healthy donors. Produced via immunoSEQ multiplex PCR; TCRdb's table is partial and in-frame only. The sample consists of fewer than 150,000 clones, around 88% of them appearing once. The specimen sequenced was PBMCs. The receptor source for this set is a man younger than 35 in good health and CMV-seronegative.

This chain links TRBV28 with TRBJ2-7; D is unclear. The V and J ends lost 3 bases and 1 base respectively, with 16 bases between them. This CDR3 region has 16 residues. Germline V lookup: CDR1 MDHEN, CDR2 SYDVKM. The DNA of the CDR3 is TGTGCCAGCAGTTTGAGTCAGGTTTTTGGTTCCTACGAGCAGTACTTC. Amino acid sequence: CASSLSQVFGSYEQYF.

The chain recombines TRBV7-7 with TRBJ2-5; 8 nucleotides match TRBD2. CDR1 is SSHAT, CDR2 FNYEAQ, per germline (reference sequence). This CDR3 contains 15 residues. V shed 5 bases, J shed 2 bases, and the junction held 7 bases outside the gene matches. DNA of the CDR3: TGTGCCAGCAGCCCCTTAGCGGGAATACAAGAGACCCAGTACTTC. Translation: CASSPLAGIQETQYF. The full variable domain, completed using reference TRBV7-7 and TRBJ2-5, is GAGVSQSPRYKVTKRGQDVTLRCDPISSHATLYWYQQALGQGPEFLTYFNYEAQPDKSGLPSDRFSAERPEGSISTLTIQRTEQRDSAMYRCASSPLAGIQETQYFGPGTRLLVL.

The chain links TRBV19 to TRBJ2-6; no clear D. Germline V gene lookup returns CDR1 LNHDA and CDR2 SQIVND (reference sequence). CDR3 length: 14 amino acids. V shed 3 bases and J shed 2 bases, with 5 bases lying between them. The CDR3 sequence is CASSISAGANVLTF. For the CDR3, the DNA is TGTGCCAGTAGTATCTCGGCTGGGGCCAACGTCCTGACTTTC.

CDR3 sequence: CASSLRTAATNEKLFF. CDR3 coding DNA: TGTGCCAGCAGCTTACGGACAGCAGCAACTAATGAAAAACTGTTTTTT. The chain is built from TRBV11-2 and TRBJ1-4; D might be TRBD1 (6 bases). Germline V gene data show CDR1 as SGHAT and CDR2 as FQNNGV. Deletions cut 2 bases from V and 0 bases from J, with 10 bases between. CDR3 size: 16 residues.

This chain uses TRBV28 with TRBJ2-5, with no clear D. This CDR3 region has 11 residues. Germline CDR1 is MDHEN and CDR2 is SYDVKM. The V and J ends lost 6 bases and 5 bases respectively, with 7 bases between them. The CDR3 DNA reads TGTGCCAGCAGGAGTTTGGAGACCCAGTACTTC. Its protein is CASRSLETQYF.

The V and J genes are TRBV2 and TRBJ2-5, with D hard to call. V was cut by 3 bases and J by 2 bases, with 10 bases left in between. CDR3 length equals 14 residues. CDR1 and CDR2 (germline): SNHLY, FYNNEI. CDR3 protein: CASSESPQQETQYF. CDR3 DNA: TGTGCCAGCAGTGAGAGCCCCCAACAAGAGACCCAGTACTTC.

The chain has TRBV7-8 and TRBJ2-5, with D unclear. The CDR3 covers 16 residues. V shed 6 bases and J shed 4 bases, with 21 bases lying between them. Germline CDR1 reads SGHVS; CDR2 reads FQNEAQ. CDR3 region: CASRNVRISMRETQYF. The CDR3 coding sequence is TGTGCCAGCAGAAATGTCAGGATATCGATGCGAGAGACCCAGTACTTC.

The rearrangement joins TRBV7-2 to TRBJ2-1; TRBD1 aligns across 7 bases. The CDR3 sequence is 14 residues long. Germline V gene data show CDR1 as SGHTA and CDR2 as FQGNSA. The J segment lost 6 bases and the V segment lost 6 bases, leaving 8 bases of the junction unmatched. CDR3 nucleotides: TGTGCCAGCAGTAAGGGGGCAGGGGTCAATGAGCAGTTCTTC. Protein: CASSKGAGVNEQFF.

This clone appeared once. This chain connects TRBV28 to TRBJ2-1; a possible D gene is TRBD2 (6 bases). The V and J ends lost 5 bases and 4 bases respectively, with 9 bases between them. CDR1 is MDHEN and CDR2 is SYDVKM in the germline V gene. The CDR3 sequence is 13 residues long. The CDR3 DNA is TGTGCCAGCAGTGTGGGGGGTTACAATGAGCAGTTCTTC. This sequence encodes CASSVGGYNEQFF.

The chain links TRBV30 to TRBJ2-7; tentatively, D is TRBD1 (6 bases). CDR1 is GTSNPN and CDR2 is SVGIG in the germline V gene (reference sequence). Trimming removed 4 bases from V and 2 bases from J, with 15 bases in between. The CDR3 runs 14 residues. The CDR3 DNA sequence: TGTGCCTGGACGACAGGCTTGCCTCCCTACGAGCAGTACTTC. Translated: CAWTTGLPPYEQYF. The whole variable domain, filled in from reference TRBV30 and TRBJ2-7, reads SQTIHQWPATLVQPVGSPLSLECTVEGTSNPNLYWYRQAAGRGLQLLFYSVGIGQISSEVPQNLSASRPQDRQFILSSKKLLLSDSGFYLCAWTTGLPPYEQYFGPGTRLTVT.

The rearrangement joins TRBV5-1 to TRBJ2-3; D might be TRBD1 (6 bases). The length of the CDR3 is 16 residues. In germline, CDR1 is SGHRS, CDR2 YFSETQ. V gave up 0 bases and J gave up 6 bases, with 17 bases separating them. For the CDR3, the DNA is TGCGCCAGCAGCTTGGTTTCGGACAGAGATCGGGATACGCAGTATTTT. Translation: CASSLVSDRDRDTQYF.

The chain joins TRBV7-9 to TRBJ2-7; tentative D call: TRBD1 (6 bases). CDR3 length equals 13 residues. Per the germline V gene, CDR1 is SEHNR and CDR2 is FQNEAQ (reference sequence). The V end lost 3 bases, the J end lost 5 bases, and 11 bases lay between the germline ends. The CDR3 DNA follows: TGTGCCAGCAGCTTCTCAGGGGTCCACGAGCAGTACTTC. Translated: CASSFSGVHEQYF.

The rearrangement uses TRBV27 and TRBJ2-5; 10 positions match TRBD2. V shed 10 bases and J 1 base; nucleotides not matched to a gene: 3. The CDR3 spans 13 residues. CDR1 is MNHEY and CDR2 is SMNVEV in the germline V gene (reference sequence). The CDR3 DNA follows: TGTGCCACCCGGACTAGCGGCCAAGAGACCCAGTACTTC. Encoded protein: CATRTSGQETQYF.

The chain employs TRBV6-5 and TRBJ2-7, with a tentative D call TRBD1 (6 bases). From germline, CDR1 is MNHEY and CDR2 SVGAGI. V lost 2 bases and J lost 3, with 14 bases in between. The CDR3 covers 15 residues. The CDR3 here is CASSYLDSLYYEQYF. The CDR3 nucleotides are TGTGCCAGCAGTTACCTGGACAGCCTTTACTACGAGCAGTACTTC.

This clone appeared a few times. CDR3 bases: TGTGCCAGCAGTGCAGTCAGGGAACGCGAGCAGTACTTC. Encoded protein: CASSAVREREQYF. This rearrangement joins TRBV2 to TRBJ2-7; tentative D call: TRBD1 (5 bases). The CDR3 is 13 residues long. Looked up from germline, CDR1 is SNHLY and CDR2 is FYNNEI. V dropped 4 bases and J dropped 6 bases, with 13 bases sitting between them.

For the CDR3, the DNA is TGTGCCAGCAGCTTAGTCTGGACAGGGGGCAATCAGCCCCAGCATTTT. Amino acid sequence: CASSLVWTGGNQPQHF. The chain employs TRBV7-2 and TRBJ1-5; 9 bases map to TRBD1. The germline V gene encodes CDR1 SGHTA and CDR2 FQGNSA. The junction had 3 bases not matched to a gene; V was cut back by 1 base and J by 2 bases. The CDR3 sequence is 16 residues long.

The rearrangement uses TRBV2 and TRBJ1-2; 8 nucleotides align to TRBD1. The CDR3 totals 16 residues. From germline, CDR1 is SNHLY and CDR2 FYNNEI. V lost 3 bases, J lost 0 bases, and 6 bases stayed unmatched. CDR3 region: CASSDGDRGANYGYTF. CDR3 bases: TGTGCCAGCAGTGACGGAGACAGGGGAGCTAACTATGGCTACACCTTC.

J is TRBJ2-7 and V is TRBV19; no definite D call. This CDR3 is built from 16 residues. Germline CDR1 is LNHDA and CDR2 is SQIVND (reference sequence). V lost 5 bases and J 0 bases, leaving 17 bases between the germline ends. The CDR3 spells CASSPRGISSSYEQYF. The CDR3 nucleotides are TGTGCCAGTAGTCCCCGTGGCATCTCTAGCTCCTACGAGCAGTACTTC.

This clone was recorded only once. V usage is TRBV7-2 and J usage is TRBJ2-5; unclear D gene. CDR1 and CDR2 from the germline V gene are SGHTA and FQGNSA. The CDR3 length is 13 residues. V gave up 3 bases and J gave up 3 bases, with 8 bases separating them. DNA for the CDR3: TGTGCCAGCAGCTTGTTCGCGGAAGAGACCCAGTACTTC. It specifies CASSLFAEETQYF.

This chain uses TRBV30 with TRBJ1-4, with 7 bases matching TRBD1. Germline V gives CDR1 GTSNPN, CDR2 SVGIG (reference sequence). This CDR3 contains 14 residues. V shed 5 bases and J 4 bases; nucleotides not matched to a gene: 7. The CDR3 nucleotides are TGTGCCTGGGGTCCGGGACAGAATAATGAAAAACTGTTTTTT. This gives the protein CAWGPGQNNEKLFF. Variable domain in full (rest from reference TRBV30 and TRBJ1-4): SQTIHQWPATLVQPVGSPLSLECTVEGTSNPNLYWYRQAAGRGLQLLFYSVGIGQISSEVPQNLSASRPQDRQFILSSKKLLLSDSGFYLCAWGPGQNNEKLFFGSGTQLSVL.

The chain recombines TRBV28 with TRBJ1-5; tentative D call: TRBD1 (5 bases). Germline CDR1 MDHEN, CDR2 SYDVKM. The CDR3 runs 16 residues. Trimming pared 4 bases from V and 1 base from J, leaving 14 bases between. CDR3 in DNA: TGTGCCAGCAGTTCACGGGGGGGGATGAGCAATCAGCCCCAGCATTTT. Its translation is CASSSRGGMSNQPQHF.

The chain joins TRBV29-1 to TRBJ1-3; no reliable D call. The V gene lost 7 bases and the J gene lost 3 bases, with 13 bases spanning the gap. The CDR3 is 13 residues long. Germline-derived CDR1 and CDR2 are SQVTM and ANQGSEA. The CDR3 sequence: CSALAEDGNTIYF. In DNA, the CDR3 is TGCAGCGCCCTGGCGGAGGATGGAAACACCATATATTTT.

The rearrangement joins TRBV18 to TRBJ2-7, with D possibly matching TRBD1 (6 bases). This CDR3 has 15 residues. V was cut by 3 bases and J by 1 base, with 13 bases left in between. The V gene's germline CDR1 is KGHSH and CDR2 LQKENI. CDR3 amino acids: CASSPGQPNSYEQYF. The CDR3 DNA reads as TGTGCCAGCTCACCTGGACAGCCGAATTCCTACGAGCAGTACTTC. Full variable domain (missing parts from reference TRBV18 and TRBJ2-7): NAGVMQNPRHLVRRRGQEARLRCSPMKGHSHVYWYRQLPEEGLKFMVYLQKENIIDESGMPKERFSAEFPKEGPSILRIQQVVRGDSAAYFCASSPGQPNSYEQYFGPGTRLTVT.

This chain uses TRBV28 with TRBJ2-2; a weak D match, TRBD1 (6 bases). The V gene lost 8 bases and the J gene lost 7 bases, with 23 bases spanning the gap. This CDR3 spans 16 amino acids. Germline V gene data show CDR1 as MDHEN and CDR2 as SYDVKM. This chain's CDR3 is CASRPQGRWSHGELFF. DNA of the CDR3: TGTGCCAGCCGTCCGCAGGGGCGATGGTCCCACGGGGAGCTGTTTTTT.

The CDR3 is CASGLVQGPPFEQYF. The CDR3 DNA reads TGTGCTAGTGGTTTGGTACAGGGACCCCCCTTCGAGCAGTACTTC. The chain couples TRBV12-5 to TRBJ2-7; possible D gene TRBD1, 6 bases. V lost 0 bases and J lost 6, with 15 bases in between. The CDR3 sequence is 15 residues long. Per germline, CDR1 LGHNT and CDR2 FRNRAP.

This sequence joins TRBV6-5 and TRBJ1-1, with D possibly TRBD1 on 6 matching bases. Germline V gives CDR1 MNHEY, CDR2 SVGAGI. The V end lost 4 bases, the J end lost 3 bases, and 12 bases lay between the germline ends. This CDR3 contains 14 residues. CDR3 protein: CASSWGGRDTEAFF. CDR3 coding DNA: TGTGCCAGCAGTTGGGGGGGGCGCGACACTGAAGCTTTCTTT.

The V call is TRBV6-7, the J call TRBJ1-1, with D hard to call. TRBV6-7 is reported as an ORF; its role is uncertain. The CDR3 runs 14 residues. V lost 0 bases and J 1 base, leaving 6 bases between the germline ends. CDR3 nucleotide sequence: TGTGCCAGCAGTTACTCACAGAGGAACACTGAAGCTTTCTTT. This codes for CASSYSQRNTEAFF.